What follows are 10 T cell receptor beta chains derived from one specimen sequenced in a study of response to subunit inactivated influenza vaccine. TCRdb itself ran the RT-PCR reads through MiXCR, one entry per CDR3 protein. The top ten hold more than 10% of the sample, which has a few hundred thousand distinct CDR3 sequences, roughly 11% seen once. The source material was PBMCs from blood, sampled roughly 46 days after vaccination. The receptors were sampled from a man in his fifties or sixties who received an inactivated influenza vaccine.

The J gene is TRBJ2-1, the V gene TRBV5-1; D may correspond to TRBD1 or TRBD2 (6 bases each). This CDR3 is 16 amino acids long. Germline V gives CDR1 SGHRS, CDR2 YFSETQ. V shed 1 base and J shed 4 bases, with 15 bases lying between them. CDR3 DNA: TGCGCCAGCAGCTTGTTCCCAGGGGAGGATTACAATGAGCAGTTCTTC. Amino acids: CASSLFPGEDYNEQFF.

This clonotype was observed a handful of times. V and J are TRBV4-3 and TRBJ2-7; 10 bases are a match to TRBD1. J lost 6 bases, V lost 8 bases, and 10 bases had no gene match. The germline V gene encodes CDR1 LGHNA and CDR2 YSLEER. The CDR3 consists of 14 residues. CDR3 DNA sequence: TGCGCCAGCTCCCCCGACAGGGGGCGCGGCGAGCAGTACTTC. Translation gives CASSPDRGRGEQYF.

This clonotype was counted only a few times. This chain connects TRBV9 to TRBJ2-5; 7 bases line up with TRBD2. V dropped 3 bases and J dropped 1; count of bases not matched to a gene: 3. Germline V CDR1 and CDR2: SGDLS, YYNGEE. The CDR3 runs to 14 residues. For the CDR3, the DNA is TGTGCCAGCAGCGCGAGCGGGACCCAAGAGACCCAGTACTTC. Amino acid sequence: CASSASGTQETQYF.

This clonotype was counted many times. This chain joins TRBV12-3 or TRBV12-4 and TRBJ2-1, with D unclear. The CDR3 has 11 residues. Trimming cost V 1 base and J 9 bases, with 4 bases left between them. Here the CDR3 DNA reads TGTGCCAGCAGTTTAGTTACTGAGCAGTTCTTC. Translation gives CASSLVTEQFF.

This clonotype was recorded a few times. The chain uses TRBV20-1 and TRBJ1-2; 8 bases are shared with TRBD1. The V segment lost 6 bases and the J segment 3 bases; nucleotides outside the gene matches: 6. This CDR3 comprises 13 residues. Germline V gene data show CDR1 as DFQATT and CDR2 as SNEGSKA (reference sequence). The CDR3 spells CSAETGADYGYTF. The CDR3 region has the DNA TGCAGTGCCGAGACAGGGGCGGACTATGGCTACACCTTC.

This clonotype was seen a handful of times. This sequence joins TRBV2 and TRBJ2-7, with a weak D call TRBD1 (5 bases). The V end was cut by 2 bases, the J end by 12 bases, with 17 bases between. The CDR3 covers 13 residues. Germline V lookup: CDR1 SNHLY, CDR2 FYNNEI. The DNA for the CDR3 is TGTGCCAGCAGTGAATCGCAGGGTTCCAGCCTGTACTTC. Protein: CASSESQGSSLYF.

This chain connects TRBV6-5 to TRBJ2-2; D remains ambiguous. V dropped 2 bases and J dropped 0 bases, with 7 bases sitting between them. CDR1 MNHEY and CDR2 SVGAGI come from the germline V gene. CDR3 length: 15 residues. Here the CDR3 reads CASSYQMTNTGELFF. The CDR3 DNA is TGTGCCAGCAGTTACCAGATGACGAACACCGGGGAGCTGTTTTTT.

In this sample, this clonotype turned up many times. This chain joins TRBV15 and TRBJ2-5; the D gene is possibly TRBD1 (6 bases). Germline V gene data show CDR1 as LNHNV and CDR2 as YYDKDF (reference sequence). The CDR3 is 17 residues long. V was shortened by 0 bases and J by 1 base, with 15 bases between the two germline ends. The CDR3 sequence is CATSRDYPTGSQETQYF. The CDR3 DNA follows: TGTGCCACCAGCAGAGATTACCCCACAGGGTCCCAAGAGACCCAGTACTTC.

The chain couples TRBV27 to TRBJ2-5; TRBD1 agrees at 10 bases. Germline V lookup: CDR1 MNHEY, CDR2 SMNVEV (reference sequence). V shed 8 bases, J shed 5 bases, and the junction held 14 bases outside the gene matches. The length of the CDR3 is 16 residues. The CDR3 protein is CASGPLWDRGPETQYF. CDR3 nucleotides: TGTGCCAGCGGACCCTTATGGGACAGGGGTCCGGAGACCCAGTACTTC.

This clonotype appeared many times. The J gene is TRBJ1-1, the V gene TRBV20-1, with no clear D. V dropped 6 bases and J dropped 10 bases, with 27 bases sitting between them. The germline V gene encodes CDR1 DFQATT and CDR2 SNEGSKA (reference sequence). CDR3 length: 15 residues. The CDR3 DNA reads as TGCAGTGCCGACCGGGTCGGGCAGGACCGCCTAGGAGCTTTCTTT. Protein product: CSADRVGQDRLGAFF.